This entry lists 9 T cell receptor beta chains sequenced from one sample in a study of shared T cell receptors in the human thymus. The protocol was immunoSEQ multiplex PCR, while the TCRdb copy is restricted to in-frame clones and leaves out a portion. The table records some 720,000 clones, roughly 90% of them present only once. This sample also appeared in a second study, on human thymus T cells.

Sequencing used thymocytes. Source of these receptors: a boy younger than two with a congenital heart defect.

This clone occurred a few times. The chain's CDR3 is CASSEFPDSSYNEQFF. In DNA form, the CDR3 reads TGTGCCAGCAGTGAATTCCCCGACAGCTCCTACAATGAGCAGTTCTTC. The chain joins TRBV25-1 to TRBJ2-1; weak D call: TRBD1 (5 bases). This CDR3 has 16 residues. Germline V lookup: CDR1 MGHDK, CDR2 SYGVNS. Trimming took off 1 base at V and 0 bases at J, with 10 bases between the two ends.

The rearrangement links TRBV4-1 to TRBJ2-3; the match to TRBD2 covers 13 bases. Germline V gene sequence: CDR1 MGHRA, CDR2 YSYEKL. The V and J ends lost 1 base and 0 bases, in that order; junction bases with no gene match: 7. CDR3 length: 19 residues. CDR3 region: CASSQGKLAGGPSTDTQYF. For the CDR3, the DNA is TGCGCCAGCAGCCAAGGGAAACTAGCGGGAGGGCCCAGCACAGATACGCAGTATTTT.

The gene calls are TRBV5-4 and TRBJ2-7; 9 bases are shared with TRBD1. The length of the CDR3 is 15 residues. Germline CDR1 is SGHNT and CDR2 is YYREEE (reference sequence). The ends lost 0 bases at V and 2 bases at J; junction bases unmatched: 3. CDR3 in DNA: TGTGCCAGCAGCTTGGCCGGGACAGGGACCTACGAGCAGTACTTC. Translation: CASSLAGTGTYEQYF.

The CDR3 loop is CASKIRGLDEQYF. DNA for the CDR3: TGTGCCAGCAAAATCAGGGGGTTAGACGAGCAGTACTTC. V and J are TRBV2 and TRBJ2-5; 7 bases match TRBD1. TRBJ2-7 matches the DNA end more closely, so the J call is doubtful. Germline CDR1 reads SNHLY; CDR2 reads FYNNEI. The CDR3 spans 13 residues.

J is TRBJ2-7 and V is TRBV4-1; 9 bases fit TRBD1. J lost 9 bases, V lost 0 bases, and 9 bases had no gene match. The CDR3 spans 15 residues. From germline, CDR1 is MGHRA and CDR2 YSYEKL. As DNA, the CDR3 is TGCGCCAGCAGCCAAGATTCCGGGACAGGGATTATGCAGTACTTC. It yields the protein CASSQDSGTGIMQYF.

The chain carries TRBV6-5 and TRBJ2-7; D call uncertain. V was cut by 2 bases and J by 5 bases, with 13 bases left in between. Germline loops: CDR1 MNHEY, CDR2 SVGAGI. The length of the CDR3 is 14 residues. CDR3 nucleotides: TGTGCCAGCAGTTACGGTTGGCAGTCCCACGAGCAGTACTTC. It is translated as CASSYGWQSHEQYF.

The CDR3: CASGGRRPGRGEQFF. For the CDR3, the DNA is TGTGCCAGCGGAGGAAGGCGGCCCGGTCGGGGTGAGCAGTTCTTC. This chain links TRBV11-2 with TRBJ2-1; a possible D gene is TRBD2 (5 bases). Germline V CDR1 and CDR2: SGHAT, FQNNGV. The CDR3 has 15 residues. Trimming took off 8 bases at V and 9 bases at J, with 23 bases between the two ends.

The CDR3 spells CASSRGGSFYEQYF. The DNA of the CDR3 is TGTGCCAGCAGCCGCGGGGGATCCTTCTACGAGCAGTACTTC. V and J are TRBV7-6 and TRBJ2-7; the match to TRBD2 covers 7 bases. The CDR3 is made up of 14 amino acids. Germline-derived CDR1 and CDR2 are SGHVS and FNYEAQ. Losses at the gene ends were 5 bases for V and 3 bases for J; bases not matched to a gene: 7.

This clone was found once. The CDR3 sequence: CATEEGEGTDTQYF. The CDR3 DNA sequence: TGCGCCACGGAGGAGGGAGAGGGCACAGATACGCAGTATTTT. The chain employs TRBV4-1 and TRBJ2-3; TRBD2 might be the D (6 bases). The CDR3 extends over 14 amino acids. Germline V lookup: CDR1 MGHRA, CDR2 YSYEKL. Trimming cost V 10 bases and J 1 base, with 15 bases left between them.